This T cell receptor beta chain derives from a study of shared clonotypes between healthy human individuals. In the CD4+ fraction, cells were divided into CD45RA+ naive and CD45RA-negative memory subsets. The V end was cut by 5 bases, the J end by 2 bases, with 16 bases between. Germline-derived CDR1 and CDR2 are GTSNPN and SVGIG (reference sequence). The CDR3 consists of 16 residues. Study-wide results and limits: As a rule, naive subsets had a larger estimated richness than memory subsets. An anticipated effect of sequencing depth on clonotype sharing among donors was recognized.

About this clone itself: Its specificity is unknown.

Using immunoSEQ multiplex PCR, the repertoire was profiled, and TCRdb retains in-frame clones only, with some absent. The sample yields around 200,000 clones, over 85% seen once. The clonotype was recovered from a woman aged 30 to 39 in good health. The chain has TRBV30 and TRBJ2-6; D is perhaps TRBD1 (6 bases). The sequenced sample was naive CD4+ T cells sorted from blood. Subset denoted: CD45RA+ positively selected. The CDR3 loop is CAWETGGIPGANVLTF. The CDR3 DNA reads TGTGCCTGGGAGACAGGCGGAATTCCTGGGGCCAACGTCCTGACTTTC.